Given below is one TCR beta chain in context. TCRdb's table, derived via immunoSEQ multiplex PCR, lists solely in-frame clones and lacks some. The sample lists under 350,000 clones; around 88% were seen once. The sample comes from a study of blood T cell repertoires in COVID-19. Between the trimmed V and J ends, which lost 3 bases and 10 bases, there was a span of 14 bases. Looked up from germline, CDR1 is SGDLS and CDR2 is YYNGEE. CDR3 length: 14 residues. V gene TRBV9 combines with J gene TRBJ1-6, with a possible D match to TRBD1 (6 bases). Sequencing used peripheral blood. This clonotype was sampled from a man aged 35 to 55 with acute or convalescent COVID-19. CDR3 region: CASSAEQGWSPLHF. In DNA, the CDR3 is TGTGCCAGCAGCGCAGAACAGGGTTGGTCACCCCTCCACTTT.